What follows describes a single T cell receptor beta chain. There are a few counts of this clonotype. Its antigen specificity is not known. There are no base qualities to consult, and no much larger clone falls within one base. Donors were 30 to 45 systemically healthy Caucasian individuals from Russia aged roughly 6 to 100 years. Approximately 9.3 milliliters of peripheral blood were collected from each donor into EDTA-treated Vacutainer tubes. Ficoll-Paque density-gradient centrifugation was used to isolate PBMCs, with at least 6 million obtained per sample. Trizol reagent was used to extract total RNA from the PBMCs, yielding at least 5.5 micrograms per sample. For every donor, flow cytometry on a PBMC aliquot measured the percentage of naive CD45RAhigh/CD27high T cells. This record comes from a study of blood T cells in healthy people across ages (dated by TCRdb to 2013 to 2016). With respect to the entire study: In model experiments, template switching captured roughly one uniquely barcoded TCR beta cDNA molecule for every two T cells. To track age-related changes in TCR beta repertoire diversity, the study relied on deep sequencing normalized with unique cDNA molecular identifiers. The study analyzed two additional independent replicas of 1 million unique cDNA reads from the same blood draw for two donors, one aged 18 to 30 and one aged 80 or older. To avoid experimental bias, donors of different ages were distributed randomly across sequencing lanes. The donors were divided into four age groups: young (average approximately 16 years), middle-aged (around 37), aged (approximately 62) and long-lived (roughly 82). Overall results and qualifications from the work: The long-lived group showed more naive CD4+ T cells, fewer expanded clones and increased TCR diversity than the aged group, suggesting age selection. Estimates of total diversity based on one million sequenced T cells were considered lower bounds and underestimates. The percentage of naive T cells measured by flow cytometry correlated strongly with observed TCR beta diversity. Observed TCR beta diversity per million T cells fell roughly linearly with age, and a significant reduction was already apparent by age roughly 40. Since profiling was done on bulk unsorted PBMCs, naive and antigen-experienced compartments could not be conclusively compared. The CMV infection status of donors was not known, potentially confounding age-related changes in expanded clonotypes.

Library construction relied on 5' RACE. Sequencing was carried out with an Illumina HiSeq 2500. A second PCR of about 7 to 12 cycles was run with a J-beta primer mix and a sample-barcoded 5' primer. Each TCR beta cDNA molecule received a unique molecular identifier from a template-switch 5' adaptor carrying 12 random nucleotides. At least 3 million CDR3-containing paired-end reads were obtained from each sample. First-strand cDNA was synthesized from all RNA with the Mint cDNA synthesis kit, primed by a TRBC-specific oligonucleotide. Following uracil-DNA glycosylase treatment, all cDNA underwent a first 18-cycle PCR with the universal primers M1SS and BC2_uni_R. For the original study's pipeline: Each sample was normalized by randomly selecting 1 million high-quality reads, each carrying a distinct molecular identifier. Instead of being binned into consensus sequences, reads with shared molecular identifiers were discarded. MiTCR, set to a Q25 quality threshold and the strictest error-elimination algorithm, was used for CDR3 identification, clonotype clustering and error correction. A nonparametric unseen species model with Euler transformation was used to estimate a lower bound on total TCR beta diversity. TCRdb reanalyzed the raw reads on its own, using fastp at Q25 for trimming and MiXCR for clone calling, and kept in-frame beta chains. A single entry per CDR3 protein holds the most common genes and DNA from its merged rows. V and J calls and clone size were set by TCRdb, not the authors. The sample table shows just under 900,000 distinct CDR3 sequences, and more than 25% are seen once. The ten largest clones add up to roughly 17% of the sample.

The sequenced sample consisted of blood. This receptor was obtained from a woman aged 80 or over in good health.

The sequenced DNA is TGCAGCGACCACAGAAACCAGCCCTTGGCCCGCAAAGAGACCCAGTACTTC. Translation gives CSDHRNQPLARKETQYF. The chain links TRBV20-1 with TRBJ2-5; the D gene is unclear. Its CDR3 holds 17 amino acids, cysteine through phenylalanine. Left in the record is the CDR3 DNA by itself, 51 bases read in frame from the first base. The germline V gene (reference sequence) specifies DFQATT as CDR1 and SNEGSKA as CDR2.